The next 24 T cell receptor beta chains were all read from a single sample in a study of T cells after yellow fever vaccination. Each CDR3 protein is one row after TCRdb ran MiXCR on the 5' RACE reads. The sample yields some 110,000 distinct CDR3 sequences, around 6.7% seen once. The sample consisted of CD4+ T cells sorted from PBMCs, taken about 49 days after the first yellow fever vaccination. These receptors originate from a man between 18 and 35 years old who received the YFV17D yellow fever vaccine.

This clonotype was picked up many times. This rearrangement joins TRBV20-1 to TRBJ2-1, with 9 bases fitting TRBD2. CDR1 and CDR2 (germline): DFQATT, SNEGSKA (reference sequence). The J segment lost 7 bases and the V segment lost 6 bases, leaving 16 bases of the junction unmatched. This CDR3 spans 16 amino acids. The CDR3 DNA reads as TGCAGTGCGCTTTCAATAGCGGGGGCCTTATTAAATGAGCAGTTCTTC. It translates to CSALSIAGALLNEQFF.

The chain has TRBV5-1 and TRBJ1-2; D ambiguous. Trimming cost V 0 bases and J 7 bases, with 13 bases left between them. The CDR3 contains 14 residues. Germline loops: CDR1 SGHRS, CDR2 YFSETQ. CDR3 sequence: CASSLEPREGGYTF. CDR3 in DNA: TGCGCCAGCAGCTTGGAACCTCGGGAGGGTGGCTACACCTTC.

This clonotype was recorded at least ten times. The chain links TRBV4-3 to TRBJ2-3; 11 positions agree with TRBD2. From germline, CDR1 is LGHNA and CDR2 YSLEER. This CDR3 is 17 amino acids long. V was clipped by 0 bases and J by 2 bases; unmatched bases: 4. In DNA form, the CDR3 reads TGCGCCAGCAGCCAAGAGTCGGGACTAGCGGCCACAGATACGCAGTATTTT. The encoded protein is CASSQESGLAATDTQYF.

The chain recombines TRBV5-1 with TRBJ1-1; a possible D gene is TRBD1 (6 bases). The V end lost 1 base, the J end lost 0 bases, and 13 bases lay between the germline ends. Germline V gene sequence: CDR1 SGHRS, CDR2 YFSETQ. This CDR3 has 16 residues. DNA for the CDR3: TGCGCCAGCAGCTTGTTAACAGGGACTTTGAACACTGAAGCTTTCTTT. This translates into CASSLLTGTLNTEAFF.

This clonotype has ten or more counts. This sequence joins TRBV24-1 and TRBJ2-1; D remains ambiguous. Germline CDR1 is KGHDR and CDR2 is SFDVKD. This CDR3 spans 13 amino acids. Trimming left V 3 bases short and J 10 bases short, with 12 bases between. In DNA form, the CDR3 reads TGTGCCACCAGTGATGCGGCCGTCTTCGAGCAGTTCTTC. This sequence encodes CATSDAAVFEQFF.

The sample holds many counts of this clonotype. The CDR3 bases are TGTGCCAGCAGCCAGGGACAGGGGCAAGAGACCCAGTACTTC. It translates to CASSQGQGQETQYF. This chain links TRBV5-5 with TRBJ2-5, with 10 bases lining up with TRBD1. V lost 4 bases, J lost 2 bases, and 2 bases stayed unmatched. The CDR3 has 14 amino acids. Germline CDR1 reads SGHKS; CDR2 reads YYEKEE (reference sequence).

Many counts were recorded for this clonotype. V and J are TRBV12-3 or TRBV12-4 and TRBJ1-4; no firm D call. V was cut by 8 bases and J by 5 bases, with 15 bases left in between. CDR3 size: 14 residues. CDR3: CASAREAKNEKLFF. CDR3 coding DNA: TGTGCCAGCGCTCGGGAGGCGAAGAATGAAAAACTGTTTTTT.

This clonotype turned up a few times. This may arise from a read error, as a much more abundant clone is one base away. The gene calls are TRBV5-1 and TRBJ1-1, with D possibly matching TRBD1 (5 bases). This CDR3 contains 15 residues. Germline V gene data show CDR1 as SGHRS and CDR2 as YFSETQ. V was pared by 3 bases and J by 5 bases, with 17 bases between. The CDR3 spells CASSSLGVGRTEAFF. In DNA, the CDR3 is TGCGCCAGCAGCTCATTGGGGGTGGGGAGGACTGAAGCTTTCTTT. Using reference TRBV5-1 and TRBJ1-1 for the parts outside the CDR3, the full variable domain is KAGVTQTPRYLIKTRGQQVTLSCSPISGHRSVSWYQQTPGQGLQFLFEYFSETQRNKGNFPGRFSGRQFSNSRSEMNVSTLELGDSALYLCASSSLGVGRTEAFFGQGTRLTVV.

This clonotype was seen at least ten times. This chain uses TRBV30 with TRBJ2-3; no firm D call. Trimming took 4 bases from V and 5 from J, leaving 10 bases between them. The CDR3 runs to 12 residues. Germline lookup yields CDR1 GTSNPN and CDR2 SVGIG (reference sequence). CDR3 DNA sequence: TGTGCCTGGAAGGAGCGAGGAGATACGCAGTATTTT. It codes for CAWKERGDTQYF.

This clonotype was seen at least ten times. The chain joins TRBV7-9 to TRBJ1-5, with D maybe TRBD1 (6 bases). This CDR3 has 15 amino acids. Germline CDR1 SEHNR, CDR2 FQNEAQ (reference sequence). Trimming took 2 bases from V and 5 from J, leaving 13 bases between them. In DNA form, the CDR3 reads TGTGCCAGCAGCTTATTTGCAGGGGCCGATCAGCCCCAGCATTTT. This codes for CASSLFAGADQPQHF. The complete variable domain, with remaining parts taken from reference TRBV7-9 and TRBJ1-5, reads DTGVSQNPRHKITKRGQNVTFRCDPISEHNRLYWYRQTLGQGPEFLTYFQNEAQLEKSRLLSDRFSAERPKGSFSTLEIQRTEQGDSAMYLCASSLFAGADQPQHFGDGTRLSIL.

This clonotype has ten or more counts. V usage is TRBV6-2 or TRBV6-3 and J usage is TRBJ2-3, with D hard to call. This CDR3 has 13 residues. In germline, CDR1 is MNHEY, CDR2 SVGEGT. Between the trimmed V and J ends, which lost 2 bases and 3 bases, there was a span of 6 bases. CDR3 in DNA: TGTGCCAGCAGTTACAGAGCAACAGATACGCAGTATTTT. It yields the protein CASSYRATDTQYF.

In this sample, this clonotype turned up many times. V usage is TRBV12-3 or TRBV12-4 and J usage is TRBJ2-3; no firm D call. V was clipped by 3 bases and J by 0 bases, with 7 bases between them. The CDR3 extends over 14 amino acids. The CDR3 DNA reads TGTGCCAGCAGTTTTCAAGGGAGCACAGATACGCAGTATTTT. This encodes CASSFQGSTDTQYF.

Remarks on this clonotype: Compared with germline, one end of the junction differs, possibly owing to a read error. V and J are TRBV6-5 and TRBJ2-3, with 7 bases identical to TRBD1. Germline V CDR1 and CDR2: MNHEY, SVGAGI. This CDR3 has 15 amino acids. CDR3 residues: CASSNSGTETDTQYF. In DNA form, the CDR3 reads TGTGCCAGCAGTAACTCCGGGACAGAGACAGATACGCAGTATTTT.

This clonotype was counted at least ten times. This sequence joins TRBV10-3 and TRBJ2-3, with 9 bases identical to TRBD1. V shed 8 bases and J 4 bases; nucleotides not matched to a gene: 7. Germline V gene lookup returns CDR1 ENHRY and CDR2 SYGVKD. CDR3 size: 14 residues. The CDR3 nucleotides read TGTGCCATCGCCGAGGGACAGGGCGCAGATACGCAGTATTTT. Translation gives CAIAEGQGADTQYF.

This clonotype was recorded many times. V gene TRBV10-3 combines with J gene TRBJ1-1; no reliable D call. Trimming removed 10 bases at V and 3 bases at J, with 15 bases between. CDR1 is ENHRY, CDR2 SYGVKD, per germline. CDR3 length equals 13 residues. The CDR3, as DNA: TGTGCCACCCGCCCGGGCCTGGACACTGAAGCTTTCTTT. It codes for CATRPGLDTEAFF.

This clonotype was observed many times. The V and J genes are TRBV5-8 and TRBJ1-1; tentatively, D is TRBD1 (5 bases). From germline, CDR1 is SGHTS and CDR2 YDEGEE. This CDR3 has 15 residues. V dropped 3 bases and J dropped 0 bases, with 12 bases sitting between them. CDR3 DNA sequence: TGTGCCAGCAGCTCCTCACCAGGGTTGAACACTGAAGCTTTCTTT. As protein: CASSSSPGLNTEAFF.

The chain links TRBV19 to TRBJ1-5; D may be TRBD1 (5 bases). The CDR3 has 16 amino acids. Trimming removed 4 bases at V and 0 bases at J, with 13 bases between. Germline V CDR1 and CDR2: LNHDA, SQIVND (reference sequence). The CDR3 reads CASSSDSLPSNQPQHF. The CDR3 bases are TGTGCCAGTAGTAGTGACAGTCTACCTAGCAATCAGCCCCAGCATTTT.

This clonotype was recorded many times. The chain carries TRBV4-1 and TRBJ2-2; D is unresolved. V was clipped by 1 base and J by 8 bases, with 14 bases between them. This CDR3 has 15 amino acids. Germline assignment: CDR1 MGHRA and CDR2 YSYEKL. The CDR3 DNA reads TGCGCCAGCAGCCAAGTGACAAAGGGTCTTGGGGAGCTGTTTTTT. Amino acids: CASSQVTKGLGELFF.

This clonotype was seen ten or more times. This chain connects TRBV29-1 to TRBJ1-1; 8 bases align to TRBD1. The CDR3 loop spans 12 amino acids. The V and J ends lost 7 bases and 3 bases, in that order; junction bases with no gene match: 4. Germline V gives CDR1 SQVTM, CDR2 ANQGSEA. The CDR3 loop reads CSAGTGHTEAFF. CDR3 bases: TGCAGCGCCGGGACAGGACACACTGAAGCTTTCTTT.

This clonotype was detected ten times or more. The V call is TRBV20-1, the J call TRBJ1-5, with TRBD1 matching over 9 bases. V lost 4 bases, J lost 2 bases, and 12 bases stayed unmatched. The germline gives CDR1 DFQATT, CDR2 SNEGSKA (reference sequence). CDR3 size: 17 residues. This CDR3 reads CSANRLQGARGNQPQHF. CDR3 nucleotide sequence: TGCAGTGCTAACAGATTACAGGGGGCGCGCGGCAATCAGCCCCAGCATTTT.

This clonotype has more than one count but fewer than ten. The CDR3 sequence: CSAGPTGGLYGYTF. As DNA, the CDR3 is TGCAGTGCTGGGCCGACAGGGGGCCTGTATGGCTACACCTTC. V and J are TRBV20-1 and TRBJ1-2, with 10 bases fitting TRBD1. The CDR3 consists of 14 residues. Germline V CDR1 and CDR2: DFQATT, SNEGSKA (reference sequence). The trim removed 5 bases at V and 5 bases at J, leaving 8 bases unmatched.

The chain combines TRBV18 with TRBJ1-4; D perhaps matches TRBD1 (6 bases). Germline lookup yields CDR1 KGHSH and CDR2 LQKENI. V lost 1 base to trimming and J lost 4 bases, with 10 bases between them. CDR3 length: 15 residues. DNA for the CDR3: TGTGCCAGCTCACCACAGGACAGCCGTAATGAAAAACTGTTTTTT. Encoded protein: CASSPQDSRNEKLFF.

This clonotype was recorded many times. The rearrangement joins TRBV12-3 or TRBV12-4 to TRBJ1-2, with D possibly TRBD1 on 6 matching bases. The CDR3 length is 13 residues. V lost 7 bases and J 2 bases, leaving 11 bases between the germline ends. The CDR3 region has the DNA TGTGCCAGCACCCCACAGGGAAACTATGGCTACACCTTC. Residues: CASTPQGNYGYTF.

This clonotype was detected many times. This rearrangement joins TRBV15 to TRBJ2-1, with D tentatively TRBD1 (5 bases). V lost 2 bases and J 2 bases, leaving 7 bases between the germline ends. The V gene's germline CDR1 is LNHNV and CDR2 YYDKDF (reference sequence). The CDR3 totals 14 residues. This chain's CDR3 is CATSRQGTYNEQFF. In DNA, the CDR3 is TGTGCCACCAGCAGACAGGGTACCTACAATGAGCAGTTCTTC.